This is a list of T cell receptor beta chains from one sample in a study of T cell changes during pregnancy in multiple sclerosis. Produced via immunoSEQ multiplex PCR; TCRdb's table is partial and in-frame only. Altogether more than 95,000 clones are present, roughly nine tenths being singletons, with the ten largest covering around 0.92%. Sequences were derived from peripheral blood, sampled after pregnancy. The receptors shown here come from a female donor with multiple sclerosis, enrolled in a pregnancy study. CDR3s include the opening cysteine and the closing phenylalanine or tryptophan. Each record gives: clone size, J gene, V gene, D gene, CDR3 DNA, CDR3 protein. A D gene is named only where the DNA matches it firmly. Size tells how often a clone was seen (once, few, many) or the class of an expanded clone, and some rows leave it out.

size: few
J: TRBJ1-6
V: TRBV6-5
D: -
DNA: TGTGCCAGCCGAGTACGGGACACTACCAATTCACCCCTCCACTTT
CDR3: CASRVRDTTNSPLHF

size: once
J: TRBJ2-7
V: TRBV5-6
D: -
DNA: TGTGCCAGCAGCTTGGAAGGAGGCCTCCTGAATGTCGAGCAGTACTTC
CDR3: CASSLEGGLLNVEQYF

size: -
J: TRBJ1-5
V: TRBV4-1
D: TRBD1
DNA: TGCGCCAGCAGCTTTACAGGGGATTATAGCAATCAGCCCCAGCATTTT
CDR3: CASSFTGDYSNQPQHF

size: -
J: TRBJ1-2
V: TRBV29-1
D: TRBD1
DNA: TGCAGCGTGGACGGACAGGGAACGAACTATGGCTACACCTTC
CDR3: CSVDGQGTNYGYTF

size: once
J: TRBJ2-1
V: TRBV28
D: -
DNA: TGTGCCAGCAGTTTACTAGTAGAGGGGGTTAATGAGCAGTTCTTC
CDR3: CASSLLVEGVNEQFF

size: -
J: TRBJ2-5
V: TRBV5-1
D: -
DNA: TGCGCCAGCAGCTTACAGGTTCAAGAGACCCAGTACTTC
CDR3: CASSLQVQETQYF

size: medium-sized
J: TRBJ2-1
V: TRBV30
D: -
DNA: TGTGCCTGGAGTGTACGATGGGTGCGGGACGGAGCATACAATGAGCAGTTCTTC
CDR3: CAWSVRWVRDGAYNEQFF

size: -
J: TRBJ1-4
V: TRBV30
D: -
DNA: TGTGCCTGGAGTGTGATGACAAATGAAAAACTGTTTTTT
CDR3: CAWSVMTNEKLFF

size: -
J: TRBJ2-1
V: TRBV6-6
D: -
DNA: TGTGCCAGCAGTTTCTCGGACAGCTACAATGAGCAGTTCTTC
CDR3: CASSFSDSYNEQFF

size: -
J: TRBJ2-1
V: TRBV9
D: -
DNA: TGTGCCAGCAGTTACGACATAGGAAATGAGCAGTTCTTC
CDR3: CASSYDIGNEQFF

size: -
J: TRBJ1-2
V: TRBV29-1
D: -
DNA: TGCAGCGTTGCCCTCGGACACTTTAACTATGGCTACACCTTC
CDR3: CSVALGHFNYGYTF

size: once
J: TRBJ2-5
V: TRBV29-1
D: -
DNA: TGCAGCGTTGCCGGCAGGGTAGCAGAGACCCAGTACTTC
CDR3: CSVAGRVAETQYF

size: -
J: TRBJ2-5
V: TRBV27
D: -
DNA: TGTGCCAGCAGTTTAGGGAAGGGGTTTGGGGAGACCCAGTACTTC
CDR3: CASSLGKGFGETQYF

size: -
J: TRBJ1-2
V: TRBV10-3
D: -
DNA: TGTGCCATCAGTGACCAAGCGACGGGGTCCGATGGCTACACCTTC
CDR3: CAISDQATGSDGYTF

size: -
J: TRBJ1-6
V: TRBV18
D: -
DNA: TGTGCCAGCTCACCGGACAATAATTCACCCCTCCACTTT
CDR3: CASSPDNNSPLHF

size: -
J: TRBJ2-3
V: TRBV18
D: -
DNA: TGTGCCAGCTCACCCTCCGGGGGATCAGATACGCAGTATTTT
CDR3: CASSPSGGSDTQYF

size: -
J: TRBJ2-1
V: TRBV6-5
D: TRBD1
DNA: TGTGCCAGCAGTTACAGGGGGCTTTACAATGAGCAGTTCTTC
CDR3: CASSYRGLYNEQFF

size: -
J: TRBJ2-1
V: TRBV5-1
D: TRBD2
DNA: TGCGCCAGCAGGTGGACTAGCGACATCAATGAGCAGTTCTTC
CDR3: CASRWTSDINEQFF

size: once
J: TRBJ2-3
V: TRBV29-1
D: TRBD2
DNA: TGCAGCGTCCAGGGTGGAGCTAGCGGGAGAACAGATACGCAGTATTTT
CDR3: CSVQGGASGRTDTQYF

size: -
J: TRBJ2-3
V: TRBV27
D: -
DNA: TGTGCCAGCAAATTAACTTCTAGCACAGATACGCAGTATTTT
CDR3: CASKLTSSTDTQYF

size: -
J: TRBJ1-4
V: TRBV2
D: TRBD1
DNA: TGTGCCAGCAGTAATGACAGGGGGGGTCCTAATGAAAAACTGTTTTTT
CDR3: CASSNDRGGPNEKLFF

size: -
J: TRBJ2-7
V: TRBV10-3
D: TRBD1
DNA: TGTGCCATCAGTGAGGAACTGGTGCGAACAGGGGCATCCTACGAGCAGTACTTC
CDR3: CAISEELVRTGASYEQYF

size: -
J: TRBJ2-3
V: TRBV5-1
D: -
DNA: TGCGCCAGCAGCTTGGCCAAGCGTGATACGCAGTATTTT
CDR3: CASSLAKRDTQYF

size: -
J: TRBJ1-5
V: TRBV30
D: TRBD1
DNA: TGTGCCTGGATCAACAACAGGGGTTGCAATCAGCCCCAGCATTTT
CDR3: CAWINNRGCNQPQHF

size: -
J: TRBJ1-6
V: TRBV10-3
D: -
DNA: TGTGCCATCAGTGAGCCCTACAGGGCCCAATCACCCCTCCACTTT
CDR3: CAISEPYRAQSPLHF